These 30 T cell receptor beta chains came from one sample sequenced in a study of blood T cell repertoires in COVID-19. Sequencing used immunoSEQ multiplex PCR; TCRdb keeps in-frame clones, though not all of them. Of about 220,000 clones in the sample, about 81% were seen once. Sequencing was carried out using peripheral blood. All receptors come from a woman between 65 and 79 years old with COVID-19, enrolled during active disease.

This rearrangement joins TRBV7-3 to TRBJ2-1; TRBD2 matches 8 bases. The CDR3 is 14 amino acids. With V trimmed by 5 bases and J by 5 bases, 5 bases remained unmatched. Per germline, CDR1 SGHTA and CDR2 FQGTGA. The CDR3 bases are TGTGCCAGCAGCCCCGGGAGGGCCGACAATGAGCAGTTCTTC. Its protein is CASSPGRADNEQFF.

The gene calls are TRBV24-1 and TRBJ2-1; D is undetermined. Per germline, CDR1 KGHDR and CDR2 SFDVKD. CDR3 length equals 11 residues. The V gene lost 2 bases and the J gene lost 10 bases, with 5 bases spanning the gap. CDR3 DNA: TGTGCCACCAGTGATTACCGGGAGCAGTTCTTC. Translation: CATSDYREQFF.

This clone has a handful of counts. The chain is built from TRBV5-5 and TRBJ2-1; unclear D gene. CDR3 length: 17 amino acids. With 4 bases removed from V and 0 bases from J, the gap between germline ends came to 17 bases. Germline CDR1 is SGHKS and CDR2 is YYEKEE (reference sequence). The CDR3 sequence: CASSLTPQQSSYNEQFF. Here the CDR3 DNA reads TGTGCCAGCAGCCTGACGCCCCAACAGAGCTCCTACAATGAGCAGTTCTTC.

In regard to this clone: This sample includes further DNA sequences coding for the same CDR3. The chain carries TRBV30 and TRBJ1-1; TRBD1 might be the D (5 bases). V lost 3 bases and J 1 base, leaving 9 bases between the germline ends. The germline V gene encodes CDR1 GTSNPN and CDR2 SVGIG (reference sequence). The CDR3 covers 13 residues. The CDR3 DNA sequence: TGTGCCTGGAGCGTTGACAGGAACACTGAAGCTTTCTTT. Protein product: CAWSVDRNTEAFF.

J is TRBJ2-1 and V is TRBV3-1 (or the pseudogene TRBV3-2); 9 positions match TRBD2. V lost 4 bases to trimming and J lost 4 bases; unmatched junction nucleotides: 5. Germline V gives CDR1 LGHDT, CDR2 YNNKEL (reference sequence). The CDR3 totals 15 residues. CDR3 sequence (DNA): TGTGCCAGCAGCCTAGAGACTAGCGGTTACAATGAGCAGTTCTTC. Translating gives CASSLETSGYNEQFF.

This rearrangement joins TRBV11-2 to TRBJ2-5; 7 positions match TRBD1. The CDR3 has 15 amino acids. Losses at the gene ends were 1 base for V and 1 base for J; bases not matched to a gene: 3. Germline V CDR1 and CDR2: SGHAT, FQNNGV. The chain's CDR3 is CASSLGTGPQETQYF. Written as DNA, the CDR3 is TGTGCCAGCAGCTTAGGGACAGGACCCCAAGAGACCCAGTACTTC.

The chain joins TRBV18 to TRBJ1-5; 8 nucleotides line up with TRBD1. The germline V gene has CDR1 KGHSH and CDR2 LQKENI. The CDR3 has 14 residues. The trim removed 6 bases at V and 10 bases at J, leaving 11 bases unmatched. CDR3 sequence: CASSPTQGVRPQHF. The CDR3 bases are TGTGCCAGCTCTCCCACACAGGGGGTTCGTCCCCAGCATTTT.

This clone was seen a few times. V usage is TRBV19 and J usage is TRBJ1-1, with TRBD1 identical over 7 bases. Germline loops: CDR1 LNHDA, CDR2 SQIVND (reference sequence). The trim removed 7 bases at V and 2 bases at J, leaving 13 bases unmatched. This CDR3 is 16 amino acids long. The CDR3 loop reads CASTKDRPRSNTEAFF. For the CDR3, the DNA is TGTGCCAGTACAAAGGACAGGCCAAGGTCTAACACTGAAGCTTTCTTT.

CDR3 amino acids: CASSWTSGRLHEQFF. Written as DNA, the CDR3 is TGTGCCAGCAGCTGGACTAGCGGGAGGTTGCATGAGCAGTTCTTC. The chain carries TRBV3-1 (or the pseudogene TRBV3-2) and TRBJ2-1; 14 bases map to TRBD2. The V gene end was trimmed by 5 bases and the J gene end by 8 bases; junction bases not matched to a gene: 5. Germline V gene sequence: CDR1 LGHDT, CDR2 YNNKEL (reference sequence). This CDR3 is built from 15 residues.

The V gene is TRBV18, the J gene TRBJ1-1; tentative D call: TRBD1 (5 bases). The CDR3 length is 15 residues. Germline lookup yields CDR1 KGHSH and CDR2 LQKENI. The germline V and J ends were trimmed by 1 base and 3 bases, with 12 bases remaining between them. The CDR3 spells CASSPRTPGDTEAFF. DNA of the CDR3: TGTGCCAGCTCACCACGGACACCTGGGGACACTGAAGCTTTCTTT. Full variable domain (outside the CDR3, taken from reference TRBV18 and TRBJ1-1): NAGVMQNPRHLVRRRGQEARLRCSPMKGHSHVYWYRQLPEEGLKFMVYLQKENIIDESGMPKERFSAEFPKEGPSILRIQQVVRGDSAAYFCASSPRTPGDTEAFFGQGTRLTVV.

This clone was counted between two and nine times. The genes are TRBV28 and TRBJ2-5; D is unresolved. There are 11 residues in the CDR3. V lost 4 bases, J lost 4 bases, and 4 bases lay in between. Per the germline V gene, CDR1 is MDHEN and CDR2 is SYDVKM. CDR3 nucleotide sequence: TGTGCCAGCAGTTACAGAGAGACCCAGTACTTC. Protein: CASSYRETQYF.

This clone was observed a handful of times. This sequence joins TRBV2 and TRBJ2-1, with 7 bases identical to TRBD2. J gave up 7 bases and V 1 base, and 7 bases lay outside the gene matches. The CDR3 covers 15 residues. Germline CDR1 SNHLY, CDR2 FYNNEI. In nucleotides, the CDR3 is TGTGCCAGCAGTGAAGGGCGGGAGTCCTGGAATGAGCAGTTCTTC. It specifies CASSEGRESWNEQFF.

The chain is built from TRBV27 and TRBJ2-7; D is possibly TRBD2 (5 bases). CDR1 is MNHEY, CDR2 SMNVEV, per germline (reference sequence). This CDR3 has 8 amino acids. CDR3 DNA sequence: TGTGCCAGCATCATTAAGCGGGTC. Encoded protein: CASIIKRV.

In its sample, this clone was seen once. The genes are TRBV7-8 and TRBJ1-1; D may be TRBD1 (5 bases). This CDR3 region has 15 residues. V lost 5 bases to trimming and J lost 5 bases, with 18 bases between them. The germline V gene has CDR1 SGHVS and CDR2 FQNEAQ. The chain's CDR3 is CASSPRGGFGTEAFF. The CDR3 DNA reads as TGTGCCAGCAGCCCCCGGGGGGGGTTCGGTACTGAAGCTTTCTTT.

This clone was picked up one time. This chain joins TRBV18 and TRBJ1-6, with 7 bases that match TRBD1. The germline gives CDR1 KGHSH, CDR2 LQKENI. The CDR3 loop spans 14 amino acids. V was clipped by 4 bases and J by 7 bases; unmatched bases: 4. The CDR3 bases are TGTGCCAGCTCACTGGACAGGATGAATTCACCCCTCCACTTT. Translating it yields CASSLDRMNSPLHF. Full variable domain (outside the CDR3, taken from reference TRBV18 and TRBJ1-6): NAGVMQNPRHLVRRRGQEARLRCSPMKGHSHVYWYRQLPEEGLKFMVYLQKENIIDESGMPKERFSAEFPKEGPSILRIQQVVRGDSAAYFCASSLDRMNSPLHFGNGTRLTVT.

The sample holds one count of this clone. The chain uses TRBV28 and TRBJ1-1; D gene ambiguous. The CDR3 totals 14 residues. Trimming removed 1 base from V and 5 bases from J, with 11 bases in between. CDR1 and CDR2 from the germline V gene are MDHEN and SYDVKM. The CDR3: CASSLSYHGTEAFF. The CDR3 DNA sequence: TGTGCCAGCAGTTTATCTTATCACGGTACTGAAGCTTTCTTT.

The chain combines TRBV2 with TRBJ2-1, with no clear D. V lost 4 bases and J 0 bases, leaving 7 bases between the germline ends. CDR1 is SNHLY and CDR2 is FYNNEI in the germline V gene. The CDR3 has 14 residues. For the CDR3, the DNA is TGTGCCAGCAGTGGACTGGTCTCCTACAATGAGCAGTTCTTC. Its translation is CASSGLVSYNEQFF.

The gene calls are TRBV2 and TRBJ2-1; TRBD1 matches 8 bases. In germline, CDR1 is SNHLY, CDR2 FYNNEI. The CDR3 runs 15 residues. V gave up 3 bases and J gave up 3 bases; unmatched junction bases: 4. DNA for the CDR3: TGTGCCAGCAGTGACGACAGGGGATACTACAATGAGCAGTTCTTC. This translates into CASSDDRGYYNEQFF.

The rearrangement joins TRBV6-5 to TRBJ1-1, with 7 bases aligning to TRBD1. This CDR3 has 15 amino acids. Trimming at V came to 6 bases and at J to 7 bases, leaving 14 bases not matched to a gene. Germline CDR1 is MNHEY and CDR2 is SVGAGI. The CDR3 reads CASRTQGGQPVEAFF. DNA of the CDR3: TGTGCCAGCAGGACCCAGGGGGGACAGCCAGTTGAAGCTTTCTTT.

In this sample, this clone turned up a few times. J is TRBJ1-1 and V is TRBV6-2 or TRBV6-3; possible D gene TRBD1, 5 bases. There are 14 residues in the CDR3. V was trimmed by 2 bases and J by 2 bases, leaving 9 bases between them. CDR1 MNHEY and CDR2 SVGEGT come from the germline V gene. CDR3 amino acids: CASSYGGGNTEAFF. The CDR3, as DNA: TGTGCCAGCAGTTACGGGGGGGGAAACACTGAAGCTTTCTTT.

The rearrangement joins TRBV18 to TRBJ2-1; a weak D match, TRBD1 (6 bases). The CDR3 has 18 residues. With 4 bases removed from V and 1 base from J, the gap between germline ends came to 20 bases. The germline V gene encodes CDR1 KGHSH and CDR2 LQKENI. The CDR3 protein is CASSLTRGWDKSYNEQFF. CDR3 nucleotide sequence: TGTGCCAGCTCACTAACTCGGGGATGGGACAAGTCCTACAATGAGCAGTTCTTC.

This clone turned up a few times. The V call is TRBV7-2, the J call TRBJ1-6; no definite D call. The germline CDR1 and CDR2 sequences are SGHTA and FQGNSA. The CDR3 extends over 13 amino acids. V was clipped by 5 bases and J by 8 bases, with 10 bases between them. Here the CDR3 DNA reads TGTGCCAGCAGCATCGGGAGAGATTCACCCCTCCACTTT. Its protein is CASSIGRDSPLHF.

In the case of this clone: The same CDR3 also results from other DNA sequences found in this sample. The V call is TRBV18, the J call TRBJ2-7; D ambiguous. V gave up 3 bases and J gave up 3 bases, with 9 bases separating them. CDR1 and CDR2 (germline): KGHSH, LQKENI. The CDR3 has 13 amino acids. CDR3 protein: CASSPAGGYEQYF. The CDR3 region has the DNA TGTGCCAGCTCACCCGCCGGCGGCTACGAGCAGTACTTC. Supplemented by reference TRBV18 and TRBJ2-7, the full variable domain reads NAGVMQNPRHLVRRRGQEARLRCSPMKGHSHVYWYRQLPEEGLKFMVYLQKENIIDESGMPKERFSAEFPKEGPSILRIQQVVRGDSAAYFCASSPAGGYEQYFGPGTRLTVT.

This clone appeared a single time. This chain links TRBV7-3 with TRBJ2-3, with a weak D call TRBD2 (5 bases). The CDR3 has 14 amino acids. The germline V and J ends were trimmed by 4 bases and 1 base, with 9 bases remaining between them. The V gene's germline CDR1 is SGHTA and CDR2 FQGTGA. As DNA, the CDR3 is TGTGCCAGCAGCTCAGCGGCGGGCACAGATACGCAGTATTTT. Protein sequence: CASSSAAGTDTQYF.

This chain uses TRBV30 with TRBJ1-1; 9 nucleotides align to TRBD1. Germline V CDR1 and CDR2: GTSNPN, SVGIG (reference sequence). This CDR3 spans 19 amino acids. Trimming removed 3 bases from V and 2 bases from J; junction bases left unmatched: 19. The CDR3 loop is CAWSPWGWGQGRDNTEAFF. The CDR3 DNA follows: TGTGCCTGGAGCCCATGGGGGTGGGGACAGGGTAGGGATAACACTGAAGCTTTCTTT.

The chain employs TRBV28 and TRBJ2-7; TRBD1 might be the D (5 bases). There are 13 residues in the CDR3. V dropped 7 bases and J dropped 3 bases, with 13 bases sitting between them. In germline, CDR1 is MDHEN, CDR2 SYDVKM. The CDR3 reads CASTSSGNYEQYF. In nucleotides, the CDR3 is TGTGCCAGCACTTCATCAGGGAACTACGAGCAGTACTTC.

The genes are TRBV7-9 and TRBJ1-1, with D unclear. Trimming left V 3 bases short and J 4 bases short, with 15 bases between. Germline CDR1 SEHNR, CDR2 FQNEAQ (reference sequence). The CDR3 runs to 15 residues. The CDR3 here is CASSFDLNVFTEAFF. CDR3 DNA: TGTGCCAGCAGCTTCGACTTAAATGTCTTCACTGAAGCTTTCTTT.

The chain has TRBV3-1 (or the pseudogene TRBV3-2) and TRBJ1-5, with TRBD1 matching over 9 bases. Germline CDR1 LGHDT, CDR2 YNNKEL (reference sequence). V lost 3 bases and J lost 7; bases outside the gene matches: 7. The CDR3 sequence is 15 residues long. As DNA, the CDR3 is TGTGCCAGCAGCCAGGGGGGACAGGGTCGACAGCCCCAGCATTTT. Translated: CASSQGGQGRQPQHF.

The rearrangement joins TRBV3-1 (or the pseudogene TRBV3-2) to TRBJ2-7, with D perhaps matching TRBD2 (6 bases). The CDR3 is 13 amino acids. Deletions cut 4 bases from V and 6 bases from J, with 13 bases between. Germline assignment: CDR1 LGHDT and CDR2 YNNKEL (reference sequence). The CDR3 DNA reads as TGTGCCAGCAGCCCATGGGCGGGGTTCGAGCAGTACTTC. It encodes CASSPWAGFEQYF.

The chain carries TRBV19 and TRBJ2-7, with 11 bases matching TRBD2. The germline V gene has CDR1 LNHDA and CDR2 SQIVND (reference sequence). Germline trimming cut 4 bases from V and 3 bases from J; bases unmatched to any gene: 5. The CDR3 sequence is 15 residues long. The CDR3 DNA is TGTGCCAGTAGTAAAACTAGCGGGAGTAGCTACGAGCAGTACTTC. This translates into CASSKTSGSSYEQYF.